This T cell receptor (beta chain) comes out of a study of identifying expanded T cells in peripheral blood. This clone came up once. Its antigen is still unknown. The CDR3 totals 11 residues. Losses at the gene ends were 6 bases for V and 9 bases for J; bases not matched to a gene: 2. Looked up from germline, CDR1 is SNHLY and CDR2 is FYNNEI. The table came from immunoSEQ multiplex PCR; TCRdb's copy has only in-frame clones and leaves some out. Altogether about 58,000 clones are present, approximately 80% being singletons, with the ten largest covering approximately 17%. Collection occurred without any documented infections or immune events in donors. Study results and limitations: Across healthy donors, higher total template counts meant significantly greater roughly two-week count variance.

Source material: blood. The sequence was collected from a person aged 18 to 75 in good health. This rearrangement joins TRBV2 to TRBJ2-1; the match to TRBD1 covers 7 bases. Here the CDR3 reads CASRTGIEQFF. CDR3 nucleotides: TGTGCCAGCAGGACAGGGATTGAGCAGTTCTTC.